A selection of T cell receptor beta chains follows, all from one sample in a study of graft-versus-host responses after intestinal transplantation. Profiled with immunoSEQ multiplex PCR; TCRdb holds only in-frame clones, not every one. The data contain roughly 16,000 clones, roughly four fifths of them seen just once; the ten biggest clones take up under 4%. The starting material was ileum tissue, obtained roughly 600 days after intestinal transplantation. The receptor source for this set is a human patient who received an intestinal transplant, so some T cells may come from the graft donor. The CDR3 runs from the conserved cysteine through the conserved F or W.

CASSRGFGDRITYEQYF,TRBV4-1
CASSPQQVAAYEQYF,TRBV5-1
CASSLVAEGAEAFF,TRBV7-9
CASSIIQGAPQHF,TRBV27
CASSQTKELRGARDTQYF,TRBV14
CASSSGTGYHHSPLHF,TRBV5-8
CASSLGDNSYEQYF,TRBV5-1
CASSLAKQGRRNTEAFF,TRBV5-4
CSARDRVGYTF,TRBV20-1
CASIARVNTEAFF,TRBV19
CASSEDTGPQHF,TRBV2
CASSLELPQPQHF,TRBV7-3
CASSPRGQKASNEQFF,TRBV19
CASSQAGVRSRYTF,TRBV23-1
CASSYSQGNQPQHF,TRBV6-5
CASSVEPGGNTIYF,TRBV9
CASSLSGYSGNTIYF,TRBV7-9
CASSQSGGAEKLFF,TRBV6-6
CASSPQGGTGSYTQYF,TRBV9
CSVSPGTANEKLFF,TRBV29-1
CASSYTGGPNSPLHF,TRBV6-6
CSVEQANTEAFF,TRBV29-1
CAISSPTGRDYGYTF,TRBV10-3
CASLQGATNEKLFF,TRBV19
CASSYSWSNEAFF,TRBV6-5
CASSRYRDSNQPQHF,TRBV4-1
CASSPTSGASTDTQYF,TRBV7-7
CASSGQQGAVDYGYTF,TRBV6-6